The 8 T cell receptor beta chains reported below all come from one sample, sequenced in a study of beta chain features in type 1 diabetes. Study-level findings and limits: Moderate but significant shortening of TCRB CDR3s was recorded in all four CD4+ subsets from Type 1 diabetes patients.

Expressed TCRB transcripts were sequenced, since all the RNA that had been isolated was reverse transcribed. Data came from immunoSEQ multiplex PCR; TCRdb stores just in-frame clones and leaves some out. The table shows about 170,000 clones, with roughly 8% occurring only once. Their antigens remain unidentified. What was sequenced was central memory CD4+ T cells from blood. These receptors were obtained from a man aged 18 to 29 with type 1 diabetes.

The table lists this clone with a few counts. The CDR3 reads CASSHGQGVAYGYTF. The CDR3 DNA reads as TGTGCCAGCAGCCACGGACAGGGAGTCGCTTATGGCTACACCTTC. The V call is TRBV4-2, the J call TRBJ1-2; 8 positions match TRBD1. The CDR3 sequence is 15 residues long. V lost 3 bases, J lost 5 bases, and 8 bases stayed unmatched. The germline V gene has CDR1 LGHNA and CDR2 YNFKEQ.

This sequence joins TRBV18 and TRBJ2-5; TRBD1 aligns across 8 bases. This CDR3 has 13 residues. V gave up 3 bases and J gave up 3 bases; unmatched junction bases: 0. CDR1 is KGHSH, CDR2 LQKENI, per germline. The CDR3 loop is CASSPTGEETQYF. DNA of the CDR3: TGTGCCAGCTCACCGACAGGGGAAGAGACCCAGTACTTC. Full variable domain (missing parts from reference TRBV18 and TRBJ2-5): NAGVMQNPRHLVRRRGQEARLRCSPMKGHSHVYWYRQLPEEGLKFMVYLQKENIIDESGMPKERFSAEFPKEGPSILRIQQVVRGDSAAYFCASSPTGEETQYFGPGTRLLVL.

This rearrangement joins TRBV5-4 to TRBJ2-3, with 8 bases lining up with TRBD1. This CDR3 is 15 amino acids long. V trimming: 0 bases; J trimming: 4 bases; junction bases outside the gene matches: 4. The germline CDR1 and CDR2 sequences are SGHNT and YYREEE (reference sequence). The chain's CDR3 is CASSLEDREPDTQYF. The CDR3 DNA follows: TGTGCCAGCAGCTTGGAGGACAGGGAGCCAGATACGCAGTATTTT.

This clone has just a few counts. Written as DNA, the CDR3 is TGTGCCAGCACAGACAGGAACCAAGAGACCCAGTACTTC. This translates into CASTDRNQETQYF. This chain joins TRBV25-1 and TRBJ2-5; tentative D call: TRBD1 (6 bases). The CDR3 contains 13 residues. Germline values: CDR1 MGHDK, CDR2 SYGVNS. The V end lost 7 bases, the J end lost 0 bases, and 9 bases lay between the germline ends.

The gene calls are TRBV9 and TRBJ2-5, with 10 bases that match TRBD2. The J segment lost 5 bases and the V segment lost 2 bases, leaving 9 bases of the junction unmatched. The CDR3 length is 16 residues. Germline-derived CDR1 and CDR2 are SGDLS and YYNGEE. The CDR3 coding sequence is TGTGCCAGCAGCGTCTCCGCTAGCGGGGGTATGGAGACCCAGTACTTC. Translation: CASSVSASGGMETQYF.

The J gene is TRBJ2-5, the V gene TRBV7-9, with 8 bases lining up with TRBD2. Germline CDR1 reads SEHNR; CDR2 reads FQNEAQ (reference sequence). CDR3 length: 16 residues. With 1 base clipped from V and 2 bases from J, the junction kept 6 bases outside the gene matches. The CDR3 DNA is TGTGCCAGCAGCTTAGGGACAGCGGGGGCTCAAGAGACCCAGTACTTC. It encodes CASSLGTAGAQETQYF.

Only a few counts were recorded for this clone. J is TRBJ2-3 and V is TRBV20-1, with D uncertain. CDR1 DFQATT and CDR2 SNEGSKA come from the germline V gene (reference sequence). The CDR3 has 10 residues. V lost 3 bases and J lost 11, with 9 bases in between. The CDR3 nucleotides are TGCAGTGCTAGTTCTACGGGGCAGTATTTT. Protein product: CSASSTGQYF.

Only a few counts were recorded for this clone. Sequence at one end of the junction differs from germline and may be a read error. The CDR3 sequence: CAISETGTGELFF. The CDR3 DNA sequence: TGTGCCATCAGTGAGACTGGCACCGGGGAGCTGTTTTTT. The chain links TRBV6-5 to TRBJ2-2; unclear D gene. In germline, CDR1 is MNHEY, CDR2 SVGAGI. The CDR3 loop spans 13 amino acids.